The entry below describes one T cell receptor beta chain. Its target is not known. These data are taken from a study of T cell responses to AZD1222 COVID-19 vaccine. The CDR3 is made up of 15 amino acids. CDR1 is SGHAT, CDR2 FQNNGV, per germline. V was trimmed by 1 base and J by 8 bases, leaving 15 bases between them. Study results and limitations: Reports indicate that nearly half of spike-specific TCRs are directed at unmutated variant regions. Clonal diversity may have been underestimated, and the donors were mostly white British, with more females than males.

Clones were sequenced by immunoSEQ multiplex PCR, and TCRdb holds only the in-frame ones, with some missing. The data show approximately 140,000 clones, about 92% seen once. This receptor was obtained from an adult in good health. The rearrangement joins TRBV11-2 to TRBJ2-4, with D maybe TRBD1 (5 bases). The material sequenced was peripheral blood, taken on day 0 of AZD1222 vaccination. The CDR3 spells CASSLVGQIGDIQYF. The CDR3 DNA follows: TGTGCCAGCAGCTTAGTGGGTCAGATAGGGGACATTCAGTACTTC.